The entry that follows covers one T cell receptor beta chain sequence. What it recognizes is unknown. The data are from a study of cytomegalovirus exposure and HLA in healthy donors. PCR was performed using 60 Vbeta and 13 Jbeta primers. In the original processing: Later, roughly 77 million unique TCR beta chains were counted in an analysis, and about 12 million of them were shared. TCRdb's table, derived via immunoSEQ multiplex PCR, lists solely in-frame clones and lacks some. The V and J calls and clone size are taken from that table; D and trimming were inferred from the DNA. The sample lists roughly 100,000 clones; around 76% were seen once. After removal of 1 base from V and 6 bases from J, the junction contained 14 bases not matched to a gene. Germline V gene lookup returns CDR1 GTSNPN and CDR2 SVGIG (reference sequence). This CDR3 comprises 16 residues. Study-wide findings and caveats: Later on, an analysis found that several of the most significant clusters appeared to be linked to common viral pathogens, which included parvovirus B19. The only immune exposure information that was available was CMV serostatus.

This receptor was identified in a woman in her late teens or twenties in good health and CMV-seropositive. The sequencing input was PBMCs. The chain uses TRBV30 and TRBJ1-2, with 7 positions matching TRBD1. The CDR3 nucleotides read TGTGCCTGGAGTGGCCCCCACAGGGGTGGTATCGATGGCTACACCTTC. It codes for CAWSGPHRGGIDGYTF.